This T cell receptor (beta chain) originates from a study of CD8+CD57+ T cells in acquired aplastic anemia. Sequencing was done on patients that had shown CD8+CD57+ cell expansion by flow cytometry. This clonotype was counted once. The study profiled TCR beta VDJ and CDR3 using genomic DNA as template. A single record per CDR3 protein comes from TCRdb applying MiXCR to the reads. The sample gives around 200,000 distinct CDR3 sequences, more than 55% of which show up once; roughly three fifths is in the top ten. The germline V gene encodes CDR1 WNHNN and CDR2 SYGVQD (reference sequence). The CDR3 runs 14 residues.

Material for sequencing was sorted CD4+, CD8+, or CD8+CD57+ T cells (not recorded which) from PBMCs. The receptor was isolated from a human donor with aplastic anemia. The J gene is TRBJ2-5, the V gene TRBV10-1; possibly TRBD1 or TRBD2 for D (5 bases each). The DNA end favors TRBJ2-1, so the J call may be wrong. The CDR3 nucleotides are TGCGCCACCCAGAGGGGCCAAAACGGGGATGAGCAGTTCTTC. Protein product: CATQRGQNGDEQFF.